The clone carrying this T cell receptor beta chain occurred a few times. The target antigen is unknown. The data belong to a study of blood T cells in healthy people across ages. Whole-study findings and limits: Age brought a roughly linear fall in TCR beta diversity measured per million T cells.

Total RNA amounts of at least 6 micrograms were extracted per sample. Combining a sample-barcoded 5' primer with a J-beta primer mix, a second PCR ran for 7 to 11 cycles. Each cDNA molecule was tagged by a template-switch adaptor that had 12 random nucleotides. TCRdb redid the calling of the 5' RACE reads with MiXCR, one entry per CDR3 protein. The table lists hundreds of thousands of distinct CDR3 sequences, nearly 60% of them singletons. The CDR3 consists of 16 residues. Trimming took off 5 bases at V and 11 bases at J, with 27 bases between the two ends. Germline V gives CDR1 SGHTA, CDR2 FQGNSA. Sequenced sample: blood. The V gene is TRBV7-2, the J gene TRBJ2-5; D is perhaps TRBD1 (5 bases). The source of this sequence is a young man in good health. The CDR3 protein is CASSPQGPLLSEEQYF. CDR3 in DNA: TGTGCCAGCAGCCCCCAGGGTCCTCTCTTATCGGAAGAGCAGTACTTC.